Below, one TCR beta chain is given with its context. This sample stems from a study of blood T cells in healthy people across ages. CDR3 length: 11 amino acids. Germline V CDR1 and CDR2: ENHRY, SYGVKD. Trimming pared 6 bases from V and 7 bases from J, leaving 9 bases between. Combining a sample-barcoded 5' primer with a J-beta primer mix, a second PCR ran for 7 to 11 cycles. The template-switch adaptor, which had 12 random nucleotides, put a tag on each cDNA molecule. TCRdb re-derived calls from the 5' RACE reads in MiXCR, one entry per CDR3 protein. This table has about 510,000 distinct CDR3 sequences, about 27% appearing once. The same sample was also used in a study of T cells of mothers and their children.

Sequencing input: blood. V is TRBV10-3 and J is TRBJ2-5; D uncertain. The clonotype comes from a boy aged 2 to 10 in good health. This chain's CDR3 is CAIRANRTQYF. CDR3 DNA sequence: TGTGCCATCAGGGCTAACAGGACCCAGTACTTC.